The 26 T cell receptor beta chains presented below share a single source sample, sequenced in a study of CD8+ T cells in alopecia areata. RNA was extracted and reverse transcribed into cDNA as the sequencing template. The repertoire was sequenced with immunoSEQ multiplex PCR; TCRdb's copy has only in-frame clones and lacks some. Of some 110,000 clones listed, roughly two fifths are singletons. The sequenced sample was CD4+ T cells sorted from blood. Every receptor here comes from a human donor with alopecia areata.

This clone was recorded a few times. CDR3 sequence: CASSMSQGSAETQYF. The CDR3 DNA follows: TGTGCCAGCAGCATGAGCCAGGGGTCCGCGGAGACCCAGTACTTC. This chain joins TRBV7-2 and TRBJ2-5, with D possibly being TRBD1 (6 bases). CDR1 is SGHTA, CDR2 FQGNSA, per germline. The V end lost 5 bases, the J end lost 5 bases, and 18 bases lay between the germline ends. This CDR3 has 15 residues.

This clone turned up a few times. J is TRBJ1-2 and V is TRBV29-1, with unresolved D. With 6 bases removed from V and 7 bases from J, the gap between germline ends came to 18 bases. The CDR3 runs to 13 residues. Germline CDR1 reads SQVTM; CDR2 reads ANQGSEA. CDR3 residues: CSVAPDPGSGYTF. The CDR3 nucleotides read TGCAGCGTAGCTCCAGACCCTGGGAGTGGCTACACCTTC.

This clone occurred a few times. This specimen includes other DNA sequences encoding the same CDR3. The V gene is TRBV7-2, the J gene TRBJ2-1; D gene uncertain. The CDR3 loop spans 12 amino acids. Germline CDR1 reads SGHTA; CDR2 reads FQGNSA. Trimming removed 6 bases from V and 7 bases from J, with 10 bases in between. The DNA of the CDR3 is TGTGCCAGCAGTTCTTACGGGAATGAGCAGTTCTTC. Protein sequence: CASSSYGNEQFF.

Only a few counts were recorded for this clone. CDR3 region: CASASQAKNIQYF. Written as DNA, the CDR3 is TGTGCCAGTGCCTCACAGGCCAAAAACATTCAGTACTTC. The V call is TRBV19, the J call TRBJ2-4; no clear D gene. V was pared by 8 bases and J by 1 base, with 9 bases between. The CDR3 length is 13 residues. The germline V gene encodes CDR1 LNHDA and CDR2 SQIVND (reference sequence).

This clone was found a few times. The V call is TRBV27, the J call TRBJ2-7; 9 bases align to TRBD2. From germline, CDR1 is MNHEY and CDR2 SMNVEV (reference sequence). With V trimmed by 5 bases and J by 4 bases, 6 bases remained unmatched. The CDR3 runs to 14 residues. CDR3 residues: CASSPAGGRYEQYF. CDR3 in DNA: TGTGCCAGCAGTCCAGCGGGAGGCCGTTACGAGCAGTACTTC.

This clone has a single count. The DNA of the CDR3 is TGCGCCAGCAGCTCGACGGGGACAGGCTGGGAAAAACTGTTTTTT. Translating gives CASSSTGTGWEKLFF. The V gene is TRBV5-1, the J gene TRBJ1-4, with 8 positions matching TRBD1. CDR3 size: 15 residues. The V segment lost 3 bases and the J segment 8 bases; nucleotides outside the gene matches: 9. Germline CDR1 is SGHRS and CDR2 is YFSETQ.

J is TRBJ2-6 and V is TRBV7-2; D remains unclear. There are 18 residues in the CDR3. V lost 1 base to trimming and J lost 0 bases, with 13 bases between them. Germline CDR1 SGHTA, CDR2 FQGNSA. The DNA for the CDR3 is TGTGCCAGCAGCTTAGTATCAAGGGTTAACTCTGGGGCCAACGTCCTGACTTTC. Translated: CASSLVSRVNSGANVLTF.

V gene TRBV28 combines with J gene TRBJ2-3; 12 nucleotides agree with TRBD2. V gave up 6 bases and J gave up 5 bases; unmatched junction bases: 12. From germline, CDR1 is MDHEN and CDR2 SYDVKM. CDR3 size: 17 residues. As DNA, the CDR3 is TGTGCCAGCAGCCCAGGACTAGCGGGACCCCGAGGAGATACGCAGTATTTT. Its protein product is CASSPGLAGPRGDTQYF.

The chain joins TRBV7-2 to TRBJ2-5, with D possibly being TRBD2 (5 bases). Trimming left V 4 bases short and J 1 base short, with 16 bases between. The CDR3 spans 16 residues. From germline, CDR1 is SGHTA and CDR2 FQGNSA. The CDR3, as DNA: TGTGCCAGCAGCTCCAGATCGGTCCGGGGCCAAGAGACCCAGTACTTC. Translation gives CASSSRSVRGQETQYF.

This clone showed up just a few times. This chain connects TRBV11-2 to TRBJ2-1; maybe TRBD1 (6 bases). Deletions cut 1 base from V and 5 bases from J, with 12 bases between. Germline CDR1 is SGHAT and CDR2 is FQNNGV. This CDR3 region has 15 residues. The CDR3 region is CASSLVQGKDNEQFF. DNA of the CDR3: TGTGCCAGCAGCTTAGTACAGGGTAAGGACAATGAGCAGTTCTTC.

This clone was observed a few times. The V and J genes are TRBV29-1 and TRBJ1-3; a possible D gene is TRBD1 (5 bases). The CDR3 loop spans 15 amino acids. Trimming removed 2 bases at V and 0 bases at J, with 11 bases between. Germline CDR1 SQVTM, CDR2 ANQGSEA. CDR3 sequence (DNA): TGCAGCGTTGAAACGGTCGGGGGCTCTGGAAACACCATATATTTT. Amino acids: CSVETVGGSGNTIYF.

This chain uses TRBV7-3 with TRBJ2-1, with 10 bases matching TRBD2. The length of the CDR3 is 15 residues. Germline V gene data show CDR1 as SGHTA and CDR2 as FQGTGA. The V segment lost 4 bases and the J segment 7 bases; nucleotides outside the gene matches: 7. CDR3 DNA: TGTGCCAGCAGCTCCCCTTCACTAGCGGGGAATGAGCAGTTCTTC. Its translation is CASSSPSLAGNEQFF.

Regarding this clone: Other DNA sequences of this sample code for an identical CDR3. V usage is TRBV29-1 and J usage is TRBJ2-7; TRBD2 might be the D (5 bases). The CDR3 extends over 10 amino acids. The germline V gene has CDR1 SQVTM and CDR2 ANQGSEA. Deletions cut 7 bases from V and 4 bases from J, with 8 bases between. Here the CDR3 reads CSAGSYEQYF. DNA of the CDR3: TGCAGCGCGGGATCGTACGAGCAGTACTTC.

This clone has a handful of counts. V usage is TRBV29-1 and J usage is TRBJ1-2; D is unresolved. CDR3 size: 11 residues. V shed 4 bases and J shed 7 bases, with 10 bases lying between them. Germline V gene sequence: CDR1 SQVTM, CDR2 ANQGSEA. The CDR3 here is CSVGVSSGYTF. CDR3 DNA: TGCAGCGTTGGGGTCTCCTCTGGCTACACCTTC.

This clone was counted a single time. The chain joins TRBV7-9 to TRBJ2-3; TRBD1 matches at 10 bases. Germline V gene data show CDR1 as SEHNR and CDR2 as FQNEAQ (reference sequence). CDR3 length equals 16 residues. V shed 7 bases, J shed 1 base, and the junction held 8 bases outside the gene matches. CDR3 in amino acids: CASNEGQGMGTDTQYF. The CDR3 coding sequence is TGTGCCAGCAACGAGGGACAGGGGATGGGCACAGATACGCAGTATTTT.

The chain links TRBV29-1 to TRBJ2-1, with a tentative D call TRBD2 (6 bases). The CDR3 covers 12 residues. V lost 5 bases and J 8 bases, leaving 13 bases between the germline ends. Germline V CDR1 and CDR2: SQVTM, ANQGSEA. The CDR3 here is CSVRERRHEQFF. The DNA of the CDR3 is TGCAGCGTTCGGGAGAGAAGGCATGAGCAGTTCTTC.

The gene calls are TRBV7-2 and TRBJ2-7; 7 bases align to TRBD2. Germline CDR1 and CDR2: SGHTA and FQGNSA. The CDR3 extends over 15 amino acids. The V and J ends lost 5 bases and 1 base, in that order; junction bases with no gene match: 8. As DNA, the CDR3 is TGTGCCAGCAGCCCCCTAGGGGAGGGGTCCTACGAGCAGTACTTC. This encodes CASSPLGEGSYEQYF.

V is TRBV4-2 and J is TRBJ2-5; the D is unclear. The CDR3 is 14 amino acids. Germline lookup yields CDR1 LGHNA and CDR2 YNFKEQ. Deletions cut 1 base from V and 4 bases from J, with 10 bases between. The chain's CDR3 is CASSQGTGGETQYF. In DNA, the CDR3 is TGTGCCAGCAGCCAAGGGACCGGCGGAGAGACCCAGTACTTC.

This clone was observed a handful of times. The chain carries TRBV19 and TRBJ2-7; TRBD2 matches 9 bases. Germline-derived CDR1 and CDR2 are LNHDA and SQIVND (reference sequence). The CDR3 covers 13 residues. The V segment lost 10 bases and the J segment 0 bases; nucleotides outside the gene matches: 4. The CDR3 is CATSSGDSYEQYF. CDR3 sequence (DNA): TGTGCCACGTCTAGCGGGGACTCCTACGAGCAGTACTTC. Full variable domain (outside the CDR3, taken from reference TRBV19 and TRBJ2-7): DGGITQSPKYLFRKEGQNVTLSCEQNLNHDAMYWYRQDPGQGLRLIYYSQIVNDFQKGDIAEGYSVSREKKESFPLTVTSAQKNPTAFYLCATSSGDSYEQYFGPGTRLTVT.

The chain carries TRBV29-1 and TRBJ2-2; D possibly corresponds to TRBD1 (7 bases). Germline CDR1 SQVTM, CDR2 ANQGSEA. V was cut by 4 bases and J by 3 bases, with 12 bases left in between. The CDR3 totals 14 residues. DNA for the CDR3: TGCAGCGTTGTTGGAGGGGGCTACACCGGGGAGCTGTTTTTT. It codes for CSVVGGGYTGELFF.

In regard to this clone: The same CDR3 arises from other DNA sequences in this sample as well. Here the CDR3 DNA reads TGCAGCGTGGGGGAGGGTAGCAATCAGCCCCAGCATTTT. It is translated as CSVGEGSNQPQHF. The chain is built from TRBV29-1 and TRBJ1-5; TRBD1 is a possible D gene (5 bases). The CDR3 is 13 residues long. V was pared by 6 bases and J by 0 bases, with 9 bases between. CDR1 is SQVTM, CDR2 ANQGSEA, per germline.

The CDR3 nucleotides read TGTGCCTTAACAGGGGGCGGACACGAGCAGTACTTC. Translated: CALTGGGHEQYF. The rearrangement joins TRBV30 to TRBJ2-7; TRBD1 aligns across 9 bases. The CDR3 has 12 residues. The germline CDR1 and CDR2 sequences are GTSNPN and SVGIG (reference sequence). Trimming cost V 7 bases and J 5 bases; bases outside gene matches: 6.

V is TRBV7-2 and J is TRBJ2-5, with 9 bases aligning to TRBD2. The CDR3 is 14 residues long. V gave up 6 bases and J gave up 3 bases; unmatched junction bases: 5. Per germline, CDR1 SGHTA and CDR2 FQGNSA. The CDR3 sequence: CASRHSGREETQYF. DNA of the CDR3: TGTGCCAGCAGACATAGCGGGAGAGAAGAGACCCAGTACTTC.

The chain is built from TRBV11-1 and TRBJ2-2, with TRBD2 matching 10 bases. The CDR3 runs to 17 residues. J gave up 5 bases and V 4 bases, and 10 bases lay outside the gene matches. The germline CDR1 and CDR2 sequences are SGHAT and FQDESV (reference sequence). CDR3 residues: CASSSRPSGSSTGELFF. CDR3 bases: TGTGCCAGCAGCTCTCGGCCTAGCGGGAGTTCTACCGGGGAGCTGTTTTTT. Variable domain in full (rest from reference TRBV11-1 and TRBJ2-2): EAEVAQSPRYKITEKSQAVAFWCDPISGHATLYWYRQILGQGPELLVQFQDESVVDDSQLPKDRFSAERLKGVDSTLKIQPAELGDSAMYLCASSSRPSGSSTGELFFGEGSRLTVL.

This chain links TRBV29-1 with TRBJ1-4; the D gene is possibly TRBD1 (5 bases). Per germline, CDR1 SQVTM and CDR2 ANQGSEA. V was trimmed by 7 bases and J by 9 bases, leaving 15 bases between them. The CDR3 totals 12 residues. The CDR3 sequence: CSAFQGGQKLFF. The CDR3 DNA follows: TGCAGCGCATTCCAGGGCGGGCAAAAACTGTTTTTT.

The gene calls are TRBV28 and TRBJ2-7, with D unclear. Germline CDR1 reads MDHEN; CDR2 reads SYDVKM. The CDR3 covers 12 residues. With 8 bases removed from V and 5 bases from J, the gap between germline ends came to 13 bases. Here the CDR3 DNA reads TGTGCCAGCCGCACCCCGGCCGACGAGCAGTACTTC. It is translated as CASRTPADEQYF.